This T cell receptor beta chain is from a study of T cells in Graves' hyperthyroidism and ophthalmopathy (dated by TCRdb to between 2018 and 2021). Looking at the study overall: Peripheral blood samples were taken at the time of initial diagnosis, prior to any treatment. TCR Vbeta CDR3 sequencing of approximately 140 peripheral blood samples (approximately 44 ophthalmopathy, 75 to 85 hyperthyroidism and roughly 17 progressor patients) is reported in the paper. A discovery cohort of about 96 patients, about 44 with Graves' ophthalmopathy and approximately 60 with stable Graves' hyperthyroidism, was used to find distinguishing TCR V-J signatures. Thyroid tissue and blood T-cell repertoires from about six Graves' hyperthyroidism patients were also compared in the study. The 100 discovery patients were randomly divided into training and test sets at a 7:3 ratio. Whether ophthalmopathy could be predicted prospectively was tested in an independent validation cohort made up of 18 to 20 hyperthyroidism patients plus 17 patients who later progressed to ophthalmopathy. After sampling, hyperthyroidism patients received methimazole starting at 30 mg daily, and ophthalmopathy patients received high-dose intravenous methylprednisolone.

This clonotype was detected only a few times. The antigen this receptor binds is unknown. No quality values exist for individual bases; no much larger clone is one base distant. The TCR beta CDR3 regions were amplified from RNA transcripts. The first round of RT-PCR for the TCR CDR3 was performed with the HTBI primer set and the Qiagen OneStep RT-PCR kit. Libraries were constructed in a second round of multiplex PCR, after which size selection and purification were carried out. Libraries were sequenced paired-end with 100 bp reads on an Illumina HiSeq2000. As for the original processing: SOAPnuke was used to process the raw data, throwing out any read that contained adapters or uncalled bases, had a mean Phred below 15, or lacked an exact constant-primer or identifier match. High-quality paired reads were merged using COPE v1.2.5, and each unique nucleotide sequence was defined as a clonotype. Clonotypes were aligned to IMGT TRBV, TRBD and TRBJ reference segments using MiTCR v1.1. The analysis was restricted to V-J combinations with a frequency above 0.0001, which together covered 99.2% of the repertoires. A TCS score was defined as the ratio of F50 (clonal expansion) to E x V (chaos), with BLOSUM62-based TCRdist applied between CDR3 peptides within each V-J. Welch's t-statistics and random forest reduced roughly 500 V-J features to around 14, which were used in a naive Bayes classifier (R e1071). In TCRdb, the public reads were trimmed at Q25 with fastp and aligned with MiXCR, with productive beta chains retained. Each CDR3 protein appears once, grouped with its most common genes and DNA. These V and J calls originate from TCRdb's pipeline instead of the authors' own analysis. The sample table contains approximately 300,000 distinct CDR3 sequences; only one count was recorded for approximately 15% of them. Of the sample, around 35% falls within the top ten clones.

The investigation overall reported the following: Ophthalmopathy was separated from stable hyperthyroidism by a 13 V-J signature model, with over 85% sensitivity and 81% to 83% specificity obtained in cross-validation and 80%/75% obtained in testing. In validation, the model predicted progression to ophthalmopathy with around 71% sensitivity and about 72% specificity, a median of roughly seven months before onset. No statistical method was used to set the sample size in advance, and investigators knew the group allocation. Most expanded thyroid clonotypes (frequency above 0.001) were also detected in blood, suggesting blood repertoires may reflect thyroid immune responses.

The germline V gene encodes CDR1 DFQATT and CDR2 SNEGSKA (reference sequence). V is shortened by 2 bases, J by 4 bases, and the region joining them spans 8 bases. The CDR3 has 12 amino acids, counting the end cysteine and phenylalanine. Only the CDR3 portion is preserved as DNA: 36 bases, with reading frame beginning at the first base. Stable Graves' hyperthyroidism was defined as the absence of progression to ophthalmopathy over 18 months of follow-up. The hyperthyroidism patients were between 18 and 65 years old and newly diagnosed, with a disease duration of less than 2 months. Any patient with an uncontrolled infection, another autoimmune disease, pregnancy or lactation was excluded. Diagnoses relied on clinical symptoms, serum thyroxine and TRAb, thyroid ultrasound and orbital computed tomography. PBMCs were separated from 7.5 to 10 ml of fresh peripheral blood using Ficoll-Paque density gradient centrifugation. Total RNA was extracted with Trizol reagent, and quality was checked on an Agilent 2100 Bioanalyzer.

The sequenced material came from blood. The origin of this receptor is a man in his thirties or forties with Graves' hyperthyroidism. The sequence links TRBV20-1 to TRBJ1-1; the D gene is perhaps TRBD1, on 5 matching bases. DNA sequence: TGCAGTGCTAGACAGGGTATCACTGAAGCTTTCTTT. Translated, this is CSARQGITEAFF.